Presented here are 32 T cell receptor beta chains from one specimen sequenced in a study of T-cell memory formation after mild COVID-19. TCRdb independently ran MiXCR on the 5' RACE reads; one entry per CDR3 protein. The sample has approximately 500,000 distinct CDR3 sequences; more than 20% are singletons. Sequencing was carried out using PBMCs or a T cell subset sorted from them (not recorded which). All receptors come from an adult woman who had mild COVID-19 (a few samples of this study predate the infection). Cell type and time point are not known.

Remarks on this clonotype: The junction and the germline gene differ at one end; a read error may be behind it. The chain joins TRBV11-2 to TRBJ2-5; D ambiguous. Germline V gene lookup returns CDR1 SGHAT and CDR2 FQNNGV. This CDR3 region has 13 residues. The CDR3 DNA reads as TGTGCCAGCAGCCCGACGACTGCTAGGACCCAGTACTTT. Translation: CASSPTTARTQYF.

The chain is built from TRBV4-1 and TRBJ2-7, with TRBD2 identical over 11 bases. The germline V gene encodes CDR1 MGHRA and CDR2 YSYEKL. V lost 3 bases and J lost 2; bases outside the gene matches: 6. The CDR3 loop spans 16 amino acids. CDR3 DNA sequence: TGCGCCAGCAGCCATACCACTAGCGGGGGAGCCTACGAGCAGTACTTC. Translation: CASSHTTSGGAYEQYF.

The V gene is TRBV19, the J gene TRBJ2-7, with D tentatively TRBD1 (5 bases). V gave up 4 bases and J gave up 5 bases, with 15 bases separating them. The CDR3 totals 14 residues. From germline, CDR1 is LNHDA and CDR2 SQIVND (reference sequence). The CDR3 here is CASSKGVDEDEQYF. In DNA, the CDR3 is TGTGCCAGTAGTAAAGGGGTTGACGAGGACGAGCAGTACTTC.

This clonotype was picked up many times. The chain has TRBV10-3 and TRBJ2-7; D not resolved. The V gene lost 6 bases and the J gene lost 4 bases, with 10 bases spanning the gap. This CDR3 is built from 12 residues. Germline V lookup: CDR1 ENHRY, CDR2 SYGVKD. The CDR3 DNA follows: TGTGCCATCAGCGACACTGGGTACGAGCAGTACTTC. This encodes CAISDTGYEQYF.

This clonotype turned up a few times. The rearrangement links TRBV20-1 to TRBJ2-7; 11 bases are a match to TRBD2. J lost 3 bases, V lost 5 bases, and 6 bases had no gene match. CDR1 DFQATT and CDR2 SNEGSKA come from the germline V gene (reference sequence). This CDR3 is built from 14 residues. CDR3 bases: TGCAGTGCTCTAGGGACTAGCGGAATCTACGAGCAGTACTTC. It is translated as CSALGTSGIYEQYF.

This clonotype came up a few times. In nucleotides, the CDR3 is TGTGCCAGCAGCCGTTTAGGACAGCAAGAGACCCAGTACTTC. This translates into CASSRLGQQETQYF. V is TRBV5-5 and J is TRBJ2-5; D perhaps matches TRBD1 (6 bases). V lost 4 bases, J lost 2 bases, and 12 bases lay in between. CDR1 SGHKS and CDR2 YYEKEE come from the germline V gene (reference sequence). The CDR3 consists of 14 residues.

The V call is TRBV7-2, the J call TRBJ2-3; 11 nucleotides agree with TRBD2. V dropped 4 bases and J dropped 4; count of bases not matched to a gene: 4. The CDR3 spans 15 residues. Germline CDR1 and CDR2: SGHTA and FQGNSA. CDR3 in DNA: TGTGCCAGCAGCTCCACACTAGCGGGAGCAGATACGCAGTATTTT. Protein: CASSSTLAGADTQYF.

This clonotype was seen a handful of times. The V call is TRBV18, the J call TRBJ1-5; 10 bases agree with TRBD1. V trimming: 3 bases; J trimming: 3 bases; junction bases outside the gene matches: 5. CDR1 KGHSH and CDR2 LQKENI come from the germline V gene. The CDR3 is 16 amino acids. The CDR3 DNA reads TGTGCCAGCTCACCGGGACAGGGGTCGGTCAATCAGCCCCAGCATTTT. Amino acid sequence: CASSPGQGSVNQPQHF.

V gene TRBV28 combines with J gene TRBJ2-2; 7 nucleotides agree with TRBD1. V shed 8 bases, J shed 6 bases, and the junction held 3 bases outside the gene matches. This CDR3 spans 12 amino acids. Germline CDR1 and CDR2: MDHEN and SYDVKM. The CDR3 spells CASQGVAGELFF. The CDR3 DNA is TGTGCCAGCCAGGGGGTAGCCGGGGAGCTGTTTTTT.

This clonotype came up a few times. This rearrangement joins TRBV5-1 to TRBJ2-7; 10 bases line up with TRBD2. The germline gives CDR1 SGHRS, CDR2 YFSETQ. Trimming took 6 bases from V and 7 from J; bases not matched to a gene: 10. The CDR3 length is 14 residues. In nucleotides, the CDR3 is TGCGCCAGCACAGCGGGAGGGCCCGGAGAGGAGCAGTACTTC. Residues: CASTAGGPGEEQYF.

This clonotype is a singleton in its sample. The gene calls are TRBV19 and TRBJ1-1, with TRBD1 identical over 7 bases. Per germline, CDR1 LNHDA and CDR2 SQIVND (reference sequence). V gave up 4 bases and J gave up 5 bases; unmatched junction bases: 4. The CDR3 runs 13 residues. CDR3 protein: CASSKTGRTEAFF. The CDR3, as DNA: TGTGCCAGTAGTAAGACAGGGAGGACTGAAGCTTTCTTT.

This clonotype was counted only a few times. The V and J genes are TRBV18 and TRBJ2-7; D might be TRBD2 (5 bases). CDR3 length: 13 amino acids. V dropped 3 bases and J dropped 2 bases, with 8 bases sitting between them. Germline loops: CDR1 KGHSH, CDR2 LQKENI. CDR3 sequence (DNA): TGTGCCAGCTCACCGAGGGCTACCTACGAGCAGTACTTC. It is translated as CASSPRATYEQYF.

This clonotype came up many times. V is TRBV3-1 and J is TRBJ2-2, with 7 bases aligning to TRBD1. From germline, CDR1 is LGHDT and CDR2 YNNKEL (reference sequence). After removal of 2 bases from V and 0 bases from J, the junction contained 3 bases not matched to a gene. CDR3 size: 16 residues. This chain's CDR3 is CASSQRDSTNTGELFF. CDR3 bases: TGTGCCAGCAGCCAAAGGGACAGCACGAACACCGGGGAGCTGTTTTTT. Full variable domain (rest looked up from reference TRBV3-1 and TRBJ2-2): DTAVSQTPKYLVTQMGNDKSIKCEQNLGHDTMYWYKQDSKKFLKIMFSYNNKELIINETVPNRFSPKSPDKAHLNLHINSLELGDSAVYFCASSQRDSTNTGELFFGEGSRLTVL.

This clonotype was counted between two and nine times. The genes are TRBV7-6 and TRBJ2-2; D gene uncertain. This CDR3 spans 12 amino acids. Trimming pared 5 bases from V and 9 bases from J, leaving 10 bases between. The germline gives CDR1 SGHVS, CDR2 FNYEAQ. The CDR3 here is CASSPNLRELFF. As DNA, the CDR3 is TGTGCCAGCAGCCCGAATCTCAGGGAGCTGTTTTTT. Full variable domain (missing parts from reference TRBV7-6 and TRBJ2-2): GAGVSQSPRYKVTKRGQDVALRCDPISGHVSLYWYRQALGQGPEFLTYFNYEAQQDKSGLPNDRFSAERPEGSISTLTIQRTEQRDSAMYRCASSPNLRELFFGEGSRLTVL.

This chain links TRBV24-1 with TRBJ2-3; the match to TRBD1 covers 8 bases. The CDR3 is made up of 16 amino acids. Trimming at V came to 4 bases and at J to 0 bases, leaving 5 bases not matched to a gene. Germline V gene sequence: CDR1 KGHDR, CDR2 SFDVKD. CDR3 sequence reads: CATSDPTGESTDTQYF. CDR3 DNA: TGTGCCACCAGTGACCCGACAGGGGAGAGCACAGATACGCAGTATTTT.

This clonotype was seen a few times. This chain connects TRBV3-1 to TRBJ2-5; 9 bases agree with TRBD2. The germline CDR1 and CDR2 sequences are LGHDT and YNNKEL (reference sequence). CDR3 length: 14 residues. The CDR3 protein is CATAPLAGRETQYF. The CDR3 nucleotides read TGTGCTACAGCACCGCTAGCGGGAAGAGAGACCCAGTACTTC.

This chain uses TRBV15 with TRBJ2-3, with D perhaps matching TRBD1 (5 bases). CDR3 length equals 15 residues. Germline assignment: CDR1 LNHNV and CDR2 YYDKDF (reference sequence). Between the trimmed V and J ends, which lost 5 bases and 2 bases, there was a span of 14 bases. The DNA of the CDR3 is TGTGCCACCAGCGGAAAAAGACAGTTCACAGATACGCAGTATTTT. This encodes CATSGKRQFTDTQYF.

In this sample, this clonotype turned up a few times. The chain recombines TRBV25-1 with TRBJ1-4, with TRBD1 matching 9 bases. Per germline, CDR1 MGHDK and CDR2 SYGVNS. CDR3 length equals 16 residues. The trim removed 4 bases at V and 5 bases at J, leaving 8 bases unmatched. The CDR3 DNA reads TGTGCCAGCAGTGCCACAGGGGGCATTGGGAATGAAAAACTGTTTTTT. Protein product: CASSATGGIGNEKLFF.

This clonotype was detected only a few times. The chain carries TRBV6-2 or TRBV6-3 and TRBJ2-7; no firm D call. CDR1 is MNHEY and CDR2 is SVGEGT in the germline V gene. This CDR3 contains 13 residues. Deletions cut 3 bases from V and 2 bases from J, with 8 bases between. CDR3 sequence reads: CASSYASTYEQYF. CDR3 DNA sequence: TGTGCCAGCAGTTATGCCTCAACCTACGAGCAGTACTTC.

A few counts support this clonotype. V usage is TRBV12-3 or TRBV12-4 and J usage is TRBJ2-7; D remains ambiguous. Trimming removed 5 bases at V and 3 bases at J, with 14 bases between. The CDR3 spans 14 residues. The CDR3 loop reads CASSKRPFYYEQYF. The CDR3 DNA reads TGTGCCAGCAGTAAAAGGCCCTTCTACTACGAGCAGTACTTC.

This clonotype was detected a few times. The rearrangement uses TRBV5-1 and TRBJ2-2; 7 bases fit TRBD2. Germline assignment: CDR1 SGHRS and CDR2 YFSETQ. V trimming: 0 bases; J trimming: 3 bases; junction bases outside the gene matches: 5. This CDR3 is built from 16 residues. Written as DNA, the CDR3 is TGCGCCAGCAGCTTGGCGGGCGGGAGAGACACCGGGGAGCTGTTTTTT. This codes for CASSLAGGRDTGELFF.

The V and J genes are TRBV5-5 and TRBJ1-6, with D perhaps TRBD1 (6 bases). The CDR3 runs to 15 residues. V was pared by 1 base and J by 7 bases, with 12 bases between. Germline V lookup: CDR1 SGHKS, CDR2 YYEKEE (reference sequence). This CDR3 reads CASSLFTGNNSPLHF. The CDR3 DNA follows: TGTGCCAGCAGCTTGTTTACAGGGAACAATTCACCCCTCCACTTT.

The V call is TRBV6-5, the J call TRBJ1-2; 7 bases are shared with TRBD1. Looked up from germline, CDR1 is MNHEY and CDR2 is SVGAGI. There are 15 residues in the CDR3. V dropped 3 bases and J dropped 0; count of bases not matched to a gene: 4. The CDR3 sequence is CASSYTTGTNYGYTF. The CDR3 DNA reads as TGTGCCAGCAGTTATACGACAGGGACTAACTATGGCTACACCTTC.

In its sample, this clonotype was seen a few times. The genes are TRBV20-1 and TRBJ2-3; unclear D gene. Trimming took off 7 bases at V and 0 bases at J, with 8 bases between the two ends. The CDR3 length is 12 residues. Germline lookup yields CDR1 DFQATT and CDR2 SNEGSKA (reference sequence). CDR3: CSVSESTDTQYF. CDR3 coding DNA: TGCAGTGTATCGGAGAGCACAGATACGCAGTATTTT.

The rearrangement uses TRBV18 and TRBJ2-7; D is uncertain. The CDR3 runs to 13 residues. Trimming removed 0 bases at V and 7 bases at J, with 10 bases between. The germline V gene encodes CDR1 KGHSH and CDR2 LQKENI. The CDR3: CASSPPLFSEQYF. CDR3 in DNA: TGTGCCAGCTCACCACCCCTCTTTTCTGAGCAGTACTTC.

V gene TRBV21-1 combines with J gene TRBJ2-3; the table's D call TRBD1 went unverified against the DNA. TRBV21-1 is listed as a pseudogene. The CDR3 totals 16 residues. Written as DNA, the CDR3 is TGTGCCAGCACCAAGGGACCGATCGTGGGGGCAGATACGCAGTATTTT. It is translated as CASTKGPIVGADTQYF.

This chain joins TRBV6-5 and TRBJ1-2, with D tentatively TRBD1 (5 bases). The CDR3 sequence is 14 residues long. CDR1 and CDR2 from the germline V gene are MNHEY and SVGAGI. Trimming pared 6 bases from V and 7 bases from J, leaving 18 bases between. The CDR3 nucleotides are TGTGCCAGCAGCCCGGGACTCAGGATAGGTGGCTACACCTTC. This codes for CASSPGLRIGGYTF.

This clonotype was seen more than once but under ten times. J is TRBJ2-3 and V is TRBV12-3 or TRBV12-4, with TRBD2 matching over 10 bases. This CDR3 has 16 amino acids. Unmatched junction bases numbered 5, after V lost 5 bases and J lost 0 bases. In DNA form, the CDR3 reads TGTGCCAGCAGTCAGGGACTAGCGACTAGCACAGATACGCAGTATTTT. Protein sequence: CASSQGLATSTDTQYF.

This clonotype was counted only a few times. The chain recombines TRBV24-1 with TRBJ2-2; D unresolved. Germline V gives CDR1 KGHDR, CDR2 SFDVKD. This CDR3 has 15 residues. V lost 1 base, J lost 1 base, and 6 bases lay in between. The CDR3 protein is CATSDLMGNTGELFF. For the CDR3, the DNA is TGTGCCACCAGTGATTTAATGGGGAACACCGGGGAGCTGTTTTTT.

The chain couples TRBV3-1 to TRBJ1-1, with 7 bases that match TRBD1. With 4 bases clipped from V and 4 bases from J, the junction kept 6 bases outside the gene matches. The CDR3 has 14 residues. In germline, CDR1 is LGHDT, CDR2 YNNKEL (reference sequence). CDR3 loop: CASSRRDSGTEAFF. CDR3 sequence (DNA): TGTGCCAGCAGCCGGCGGGACAGCGGCACTGAAGCTTTCTTT.

This rearrangement joins TRBV18 to TRBJ2-1, with TRBD2 identical over 16 bases. Germline CDR1 reads KGHSH; CDR2 reads LQKENI. V lost 4 bases to trimming and J lost 5 bases; unmatched junction nucleotides: 8. CDR3 size: 18 residues. The CDR3 sequence is CASSRPGTSGGANNEQFF. CDR3 in DNA: TGTGCCAGCTCACGTCCCGGGACTAGCGGGGGGGCCAACAATGAGCAGTTCTTC.

The chain employs TRBV30 and TRBJ2-3; D assignment may be TRBD1 or TRBD2 (5 bases each). Germline V CDR1 and CDR2: GTSNPN, SVGIG (reference sequence). The length of the CDR3 is 13 residues. The CDR3 DNA reads TGTGTCCCTTTGGGGGTGGGTACAGATACGCAGTATTTT. Its protein product is CVPLGVGTDTQYF.